This TCR beta chain was identified during a study of blood T cell repertoires in COVID-19. How the authors handled the data: Reference gene primer amplification gave estimated nucleated cell counts. Here immunoSEQ multiplex PCR was the method, and the copy in TCRdb shows in-frame clones only, minus some. That table furnishes V, J and clone size, whereas the DNA furnished D and trimming. Here the sample spans fewer than 200,000 clones, roughly 80% being singletons. CDR1 SGHNT and CDR2 YYREEE come from the germline V gene (reference sequence). CDR3 length equals 19 residues. J gave up 0 bases and V 0 bases, and 8 bases lay outside the gene matches.

Source material: peripheral blood. The origin of this receptor is a woman between 40 and 50 years old with COVID-19, enrolled during active disease. This chain links TRBV5-4 with TRBJ2-1; TRBD2 matches at 11 bases. CDR3 region: CASSLDRLAGLSSYNEQFF. CDR3 in DNA: TGTGCCAGCAGCTTGGATAGACTAGCGGGATTAAGCTCCTACAATGAGCAGTTCTTC.